Given below is one T cell receptor beta chain in context. Original processing notes: Amplification of reference gene primers provided the estimated nucleated cell counts. Assay: immunoSEQ multiplex PCR; the TCRdb copy retains only in-frame clones and omits some. V, J and clone size were drawn from that table, and D and trimming were deduced from the DNA. The sample lists around 110,000 clones; about nine tenths were seen once. The data were taken from a study of blood T cell repertoires in COVID-19. As for the study in general: Samples taken during acute and convalescent COVID-19 were collected in the United States, Italy and Spain. T cells, B-cell-depleted T cells, or PBMCs supplied cDNA or gDNA.

CDR1 is MNHEY and CDR2 is SVGAGI in the germline V gene. The CDR3 covers 15 residues. Unmatched junction bases numbered 8, after V lost 5 bases and J lost 10 bases. The clonotype originates from a middle-aged man with active or convalescent COVID-19. The chain carries TRBV6-5 and TRBJ1-6; 10 nucleotides line up with TRBD1. Sequenced sample: peripheral blood. Here the CDR3 reads CASSTRTGGRSPLHF. CDR3 sequence (DNA): TGTGCCAGCAGTACACGGACAGGGGGGAGGTCACCCCTCCACTTT.